This TCR beta chain was identified in a study of T cell repertoires in aging, cancer and after chemotherapy. Study-wide context: Paired samples before and after chemotherapy came from glioblastoma patients receiving temozolomide-based therapy. Approximately 8 million TCR reads were in the whole dataset.

Rearranged V-D-J TRB sequences were amplified with a mixed TRB-A/B primer pool. MiXCR was run by TCRdb on the multiplex PCR reads, yielding one entry per CDR3 protein. The table records 1,100 to 1,500 distinct CDR3 sequences, less than 45% of them present only once. Peripheral blood genomic DNA, not sorted cells or RNA, was the template. Trimming left V 4 bases short and J 8 bases short, with 22 bases between. Germline loops: CDR1 SGHTA, CDR2 FQGNSA. The CDR3 is 16 residues long. The sequence was obtained from a human donor with a solid tumor. The sample comprised blood. The rearrangement links TRBV7-2 to TRBJ2-3; TRBD2 is a possible D gene (6 bases). The CDR3 region is CASSSAAGRREFTQYF. CDR3 in DNA: TGTGCCAGCAGCTCCGCCGCGGGGCGACGCGAGTTTACGCAGTATTTT.